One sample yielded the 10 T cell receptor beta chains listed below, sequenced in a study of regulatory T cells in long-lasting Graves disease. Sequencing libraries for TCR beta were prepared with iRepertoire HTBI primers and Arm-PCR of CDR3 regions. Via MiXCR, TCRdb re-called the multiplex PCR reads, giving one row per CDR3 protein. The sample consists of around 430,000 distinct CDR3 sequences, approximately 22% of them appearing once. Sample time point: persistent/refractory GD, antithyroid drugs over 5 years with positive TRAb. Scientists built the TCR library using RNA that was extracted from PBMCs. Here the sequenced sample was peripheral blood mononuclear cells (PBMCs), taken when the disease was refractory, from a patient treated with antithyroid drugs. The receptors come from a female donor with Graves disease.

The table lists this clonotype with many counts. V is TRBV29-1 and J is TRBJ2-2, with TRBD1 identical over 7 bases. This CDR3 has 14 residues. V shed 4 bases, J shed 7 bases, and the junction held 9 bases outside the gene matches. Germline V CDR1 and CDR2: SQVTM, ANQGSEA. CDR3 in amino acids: CSVAGGRKDGELFF. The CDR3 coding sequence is TGCAGCGTTGCAGGGGGACGGAAAGACGGGGAGCTGTTTTTT.

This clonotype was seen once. The CDR3 sequence: CASSSSGVTDTQYF. In nucleotides, the CDR3 is TGTGCCAGCAGTTCATCGGGAGTTACAGATACGCAGTATTTT. V is TRBV6-5 and J is TRBJ2-3, with D perhaps TRBD2 (6 bases). The germline V gene encodes CDR1 MNHEY and CDR2 SVGAGI. CDR3 length equals 14 residues. V was shortened by 4 bases and J by 3 bases, with 11 bases between the two germline ends.

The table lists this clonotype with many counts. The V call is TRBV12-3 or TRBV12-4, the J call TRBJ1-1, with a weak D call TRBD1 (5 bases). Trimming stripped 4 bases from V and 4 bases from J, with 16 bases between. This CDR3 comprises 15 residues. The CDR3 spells CASSSGQPRSTEAFF. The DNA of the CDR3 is TGTGCCAGCAGTTCCGGACAACCTCGTAGCACTGAAGCTTTCTTT.

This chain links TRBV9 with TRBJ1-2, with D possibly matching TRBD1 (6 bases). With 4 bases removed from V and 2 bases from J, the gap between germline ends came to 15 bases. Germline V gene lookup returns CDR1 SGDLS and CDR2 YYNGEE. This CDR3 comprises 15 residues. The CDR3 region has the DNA TGTGCCAGCAGCCCGCGGGGGGGGGCAAACTATGGCTACACCTTC. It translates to CASSPRGGANYGYTF.

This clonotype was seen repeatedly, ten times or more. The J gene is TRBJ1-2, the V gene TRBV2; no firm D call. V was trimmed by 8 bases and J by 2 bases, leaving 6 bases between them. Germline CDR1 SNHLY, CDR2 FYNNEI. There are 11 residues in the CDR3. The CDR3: CASGRNYGYTF. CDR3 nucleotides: TGTGCCAGCGGGCGGAACTATGGCTACACCTTC.

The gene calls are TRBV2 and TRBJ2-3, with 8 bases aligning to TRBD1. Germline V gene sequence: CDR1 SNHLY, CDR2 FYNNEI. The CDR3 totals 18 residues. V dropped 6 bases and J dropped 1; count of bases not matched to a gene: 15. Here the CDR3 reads CASSQDDRGPKGTDTQYF. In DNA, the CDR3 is TGTGCCAGCAGCCAGGATGACAGGGGACCAAAGGGCACAGATACGCAGTATTTT.

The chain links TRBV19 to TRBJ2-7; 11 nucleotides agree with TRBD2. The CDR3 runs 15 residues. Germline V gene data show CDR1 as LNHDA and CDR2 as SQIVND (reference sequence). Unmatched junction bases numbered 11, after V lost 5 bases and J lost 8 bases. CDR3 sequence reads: CASSPPGLAAWKQYF. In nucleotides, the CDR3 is TGTGCCAGTAGTCCGCCGGGACTAGCGGCCTGGAAGCAGTACTTC.

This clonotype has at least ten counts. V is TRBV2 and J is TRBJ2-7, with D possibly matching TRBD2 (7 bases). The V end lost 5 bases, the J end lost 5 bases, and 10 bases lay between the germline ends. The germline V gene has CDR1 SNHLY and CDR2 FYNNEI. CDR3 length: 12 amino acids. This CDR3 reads CASSPGGHEQYF. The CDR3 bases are TGTGCCAGCAGTCCGGGGGGCCACGAGCAGTACTTC.

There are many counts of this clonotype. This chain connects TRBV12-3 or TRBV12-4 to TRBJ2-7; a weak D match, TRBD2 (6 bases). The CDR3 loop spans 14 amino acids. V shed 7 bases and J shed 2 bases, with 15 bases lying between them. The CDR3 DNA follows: TGTGCCAGCATCCAGAGCGGGTCCCCCTACGAGCAGTACTTC. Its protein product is CASIQSGSPYEQYF.

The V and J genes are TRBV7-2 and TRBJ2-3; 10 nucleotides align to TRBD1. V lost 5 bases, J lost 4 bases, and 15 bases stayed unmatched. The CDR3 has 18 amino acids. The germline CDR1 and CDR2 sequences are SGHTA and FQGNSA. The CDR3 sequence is CASSPPRDRGFRADTQYF. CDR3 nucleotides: TGTGCCAGCAGCCCCCCCAGGGACAGGGGATTTCGGGCAGATACGCAGTATTTT.